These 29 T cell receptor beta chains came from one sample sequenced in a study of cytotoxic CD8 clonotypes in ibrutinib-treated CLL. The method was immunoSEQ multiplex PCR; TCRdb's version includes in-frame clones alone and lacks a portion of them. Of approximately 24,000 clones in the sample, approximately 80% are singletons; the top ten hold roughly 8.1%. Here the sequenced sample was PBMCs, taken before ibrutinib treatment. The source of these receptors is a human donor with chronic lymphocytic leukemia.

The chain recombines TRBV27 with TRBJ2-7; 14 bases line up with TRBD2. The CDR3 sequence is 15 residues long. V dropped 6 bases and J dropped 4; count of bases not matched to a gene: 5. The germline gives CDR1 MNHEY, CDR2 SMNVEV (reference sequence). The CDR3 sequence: CASSPGTSGGYEQYF. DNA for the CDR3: TGTGCCAGCAGCCCCGGGACTAGCGGGGGATACGAGCAGTACTTC.

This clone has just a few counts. CDR3 nucleotide sequence: TGTGCCAGTAGGCCATCCGGGACACACTACGAGCAGTACTTC. The encoded protein is CASRPSGTHYEQYF. The chain recombines TRBV19 with TRBJ2-7; D might be TRBD1 (6 bases). Between the trimmed V and J ends, which lost 6 bases and 3 bases, there was a span of 15 bases. This CDR3 is 14 amino acids long. Germline V CDR1 and CDR2: LNHDA, SQIVND (reference sequence). The variable domain in full, completed from reference TRBV19 and TRBJ2-7, reads DGGITQSPKYLFRKEGQNVTLSCEQNLNHDAMYWYRQDPGQGLRLIYYSQIVNDFQKGDIAEGYSVSREKKESFPLTVTSAQKNPTAFYLCASRPSGTHYEQYFGPGTRLTVT.

CDR3 nucleotides: TGTGCCAGCAGCTTGAAGACTGTTAATGAAAAACTGTTTTTT. Translating it yields CASSLKTVNEKLFF. J is TRBJ1-4 and V is TRBV5-8, with D unresolved. Trimming cost V 1 base and J 4 bases, with 8 bases left between them. CDR3 length: 14 amino acids. The V gene's germline CDR1 is SGHTS and CDR2 YDEGEE.

The CDR3 protein is CASRGTGGTEKLFF. CDR3 sequence (DNA): TGTGCCAGCAGGGGGACAGGGGGTACGGAAAAACTGTTTTTT. The J gene is TRBJ1-4, the V gene TRBV7-2, with 11 bases matching TRBD1. CDR3 length equals 14 residues. The V segment lost 6 bases and the J segment 8 bases; nucleotides outside the gene matches: 5. Germline CDR1 and CDR2: SGHTA and FQGNSA.

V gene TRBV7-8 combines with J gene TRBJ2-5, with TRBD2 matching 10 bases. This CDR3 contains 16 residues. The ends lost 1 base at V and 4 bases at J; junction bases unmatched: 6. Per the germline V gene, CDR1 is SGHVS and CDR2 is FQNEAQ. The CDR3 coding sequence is TGTGCCAGCAGCTTAGGGACTAGCGGAAGCAGAGAGACCCAGTACTTC. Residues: CASSLGTSGSRETQYF.

The CDR3 loop is CASSFAASGTYEQYF. In DNA, the CDR3 is TGCGCCAGCAGCTTCGCGGCTAGCGGGACCTACGAGCAGTACTTC. The chain is built from TRBV5-1 and TRBJ2-7, with 9 bases identical to TRBD2. CDR1 SGHRS and CDR2 YFSETQ come from the germline V gene. V lost 2 bases to trimming and J lost 2 bases; unmatched junction nucleotides: 5. The CDR3 extends over 15 amino acids.

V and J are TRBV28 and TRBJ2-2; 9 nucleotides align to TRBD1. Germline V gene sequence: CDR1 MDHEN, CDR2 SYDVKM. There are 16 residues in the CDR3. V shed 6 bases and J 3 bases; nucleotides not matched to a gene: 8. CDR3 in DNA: TGTGCCAGCAGACCCACCGGGACAGGGCACACCGGGGAGCTGTTTTTT. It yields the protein CASRPTGTGHTGELFF.

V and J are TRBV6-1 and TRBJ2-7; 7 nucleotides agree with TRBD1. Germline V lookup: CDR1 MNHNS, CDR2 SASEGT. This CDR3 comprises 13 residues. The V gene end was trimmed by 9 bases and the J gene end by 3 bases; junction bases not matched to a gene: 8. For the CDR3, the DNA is TGTGCCAGTAATACAGGGGAGCGCTACGAGCAGTACTTC. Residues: CASNTGERYEQYF.

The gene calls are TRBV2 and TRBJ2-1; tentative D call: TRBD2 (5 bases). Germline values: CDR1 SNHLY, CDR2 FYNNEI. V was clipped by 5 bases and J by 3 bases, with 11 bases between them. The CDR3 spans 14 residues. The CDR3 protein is CASSRDGVYNEQFF. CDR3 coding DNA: TGTGCCAGCAGTCGGGATGGGGTCTACAATGAGCAGTTCTTC.

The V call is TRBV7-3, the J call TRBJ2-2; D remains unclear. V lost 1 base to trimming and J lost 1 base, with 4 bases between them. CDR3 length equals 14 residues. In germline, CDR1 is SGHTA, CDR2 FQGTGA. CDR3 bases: TGTGCCAGCAGCTTAAACTGGAACACCGGGGAGCTGTTTTTT. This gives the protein CASSLNWNTGELFF.

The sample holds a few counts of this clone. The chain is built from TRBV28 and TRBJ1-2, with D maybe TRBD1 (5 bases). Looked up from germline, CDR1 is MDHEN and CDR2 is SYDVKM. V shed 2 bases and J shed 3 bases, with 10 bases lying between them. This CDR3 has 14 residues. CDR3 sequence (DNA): TGTGCCAGCAGTTTAGGTCCGGGGCACTATGGCTACACCTTC. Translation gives CASSLGPGHYGYTF.

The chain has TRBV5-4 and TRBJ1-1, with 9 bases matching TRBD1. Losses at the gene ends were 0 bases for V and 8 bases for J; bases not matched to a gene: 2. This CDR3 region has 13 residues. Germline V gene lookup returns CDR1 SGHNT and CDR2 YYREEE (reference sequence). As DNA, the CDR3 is TGTGCCAGCAGCTTGGGAGGGACAGGGGAAGCTTTCTTT. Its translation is CASSLGGTGEAFF.

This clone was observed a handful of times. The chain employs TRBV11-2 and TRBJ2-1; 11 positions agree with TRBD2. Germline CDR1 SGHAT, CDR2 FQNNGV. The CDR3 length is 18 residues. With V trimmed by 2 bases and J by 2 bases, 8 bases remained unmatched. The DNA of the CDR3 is TGTGCCAGCAGCTTATCGACCCCGGGACTAGCGGCCTACAATGAGCAGTTCTTC. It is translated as CASSLSTPGLAAYNEQFF.

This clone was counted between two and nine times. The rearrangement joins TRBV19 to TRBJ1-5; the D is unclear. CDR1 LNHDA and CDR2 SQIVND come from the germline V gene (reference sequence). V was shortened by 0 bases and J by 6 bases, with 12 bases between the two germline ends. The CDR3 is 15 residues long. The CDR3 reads CASSIEVREGQPQHF. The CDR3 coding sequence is TGTGCCAGTAGTATAGAGGTAAGAGAAGGTCAGCCCCAGCATTTT. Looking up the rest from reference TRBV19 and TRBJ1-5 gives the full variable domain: DGGITQSPKYLFRKEGQNVTLSCEQNLNHDAMYWYRQDPGQGLRLIYYSQIVNDFQKGDIAEGYSVSREKKESFPLTVTSAQKNPTAFYLCASSIEVREGQPQHFGDGTRLSIL.

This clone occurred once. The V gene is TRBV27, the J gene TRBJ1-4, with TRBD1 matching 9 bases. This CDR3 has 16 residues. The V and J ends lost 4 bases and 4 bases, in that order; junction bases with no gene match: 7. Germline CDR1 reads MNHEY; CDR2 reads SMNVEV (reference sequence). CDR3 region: CASSSSNRGLNEKLFF. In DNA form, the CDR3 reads TGTGCCAGCAGTTCGTCTAACAGGGGGCTTAATGAAAAACTGTTTTTT.

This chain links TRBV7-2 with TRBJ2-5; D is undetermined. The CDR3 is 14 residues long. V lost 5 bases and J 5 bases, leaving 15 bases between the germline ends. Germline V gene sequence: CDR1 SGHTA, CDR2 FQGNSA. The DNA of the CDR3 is TGTGCCAGCAGCCCAGAGTTAGTAACTGAGACCCAGTACTTC. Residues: CASSPELVTETQYF.

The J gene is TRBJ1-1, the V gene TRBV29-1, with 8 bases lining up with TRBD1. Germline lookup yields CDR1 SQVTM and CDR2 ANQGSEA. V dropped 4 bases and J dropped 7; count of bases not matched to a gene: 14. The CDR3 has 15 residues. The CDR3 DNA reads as TGCAGCGTTGCGGCAGGGGGCGGCCAAAAAGATGAAGCTTTCTTT. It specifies CSVAAGGGQKDEAFF.

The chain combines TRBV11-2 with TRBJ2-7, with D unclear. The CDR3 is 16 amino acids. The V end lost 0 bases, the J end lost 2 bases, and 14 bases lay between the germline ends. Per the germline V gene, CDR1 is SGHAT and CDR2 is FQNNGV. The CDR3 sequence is CASSLDPGGVPYEQYF. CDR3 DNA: TGTGCCAGCAGCTTAGACCCGGGTGGAGTCCCCTACGAGCAGTACTTC.

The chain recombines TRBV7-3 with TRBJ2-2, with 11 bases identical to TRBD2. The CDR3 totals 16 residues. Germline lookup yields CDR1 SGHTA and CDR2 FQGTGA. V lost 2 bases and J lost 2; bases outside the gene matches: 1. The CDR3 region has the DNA TGTGCCAGCAGCTTAGGGACTAGCGGCAACACCGGGGAGCTGTTTTTT. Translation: CASSLGTSGNTGELFF.

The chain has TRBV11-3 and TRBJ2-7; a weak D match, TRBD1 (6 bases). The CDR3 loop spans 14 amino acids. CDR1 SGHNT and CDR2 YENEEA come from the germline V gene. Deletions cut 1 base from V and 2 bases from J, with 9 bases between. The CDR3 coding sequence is TGTGCCAGCAGCTTAGGCCAGGGGCCCTACGAGCAGTACTTC. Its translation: CASSLGQGPYEQYF.

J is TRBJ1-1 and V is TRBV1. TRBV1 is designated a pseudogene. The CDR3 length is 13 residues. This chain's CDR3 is CTSSQDRGAGAFF. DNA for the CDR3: TGCACCAGCAGCCAAGATCGGGGGGCCGGAGCTTTCTTT.

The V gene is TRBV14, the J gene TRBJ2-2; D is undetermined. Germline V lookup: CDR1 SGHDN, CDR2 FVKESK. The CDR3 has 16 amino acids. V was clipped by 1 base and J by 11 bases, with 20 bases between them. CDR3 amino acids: CASSQVVVTRPGELFF. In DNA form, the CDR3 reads TGTGCCAGCAGCCAAGTGGTGGTCACGCGTCCTGGAGAGCTGTTTTTT.

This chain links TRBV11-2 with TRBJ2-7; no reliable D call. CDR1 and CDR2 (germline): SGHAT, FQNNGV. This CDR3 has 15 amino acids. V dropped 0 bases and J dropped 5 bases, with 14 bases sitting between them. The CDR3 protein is CASSLDEVGTNEQYF. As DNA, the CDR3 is TGTGCCAGCAGCTTAGATGAGGTGGGAACGAACGAGCAGTACTTC.

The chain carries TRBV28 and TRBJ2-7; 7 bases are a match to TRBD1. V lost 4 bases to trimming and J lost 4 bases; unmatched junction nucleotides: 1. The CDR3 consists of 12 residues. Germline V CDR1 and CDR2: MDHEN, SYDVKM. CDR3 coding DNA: TGTGCCAGCAGTTCGACAGGGTACGAGCAGTACTTC. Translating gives CASSSTGYEQYF.

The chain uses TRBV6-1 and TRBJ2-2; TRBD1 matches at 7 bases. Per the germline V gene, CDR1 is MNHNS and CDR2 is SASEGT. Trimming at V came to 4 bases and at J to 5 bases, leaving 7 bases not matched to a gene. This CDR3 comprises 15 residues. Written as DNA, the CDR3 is TGTGCCAGCAGTGCGGTAGGGGGCGGTACCGGGGAGCTGTTTTTT. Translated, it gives CASSAVGGGTGELFF.

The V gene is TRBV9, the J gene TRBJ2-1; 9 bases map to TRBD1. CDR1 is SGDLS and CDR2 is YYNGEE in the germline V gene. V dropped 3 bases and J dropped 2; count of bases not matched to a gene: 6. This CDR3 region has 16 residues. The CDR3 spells CASSGKGTGTYNEQFF. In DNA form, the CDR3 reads TGTGCCAGCAGCGGAAAGGGGACAGGGACCTACAATGAGCAGTTCTTC.

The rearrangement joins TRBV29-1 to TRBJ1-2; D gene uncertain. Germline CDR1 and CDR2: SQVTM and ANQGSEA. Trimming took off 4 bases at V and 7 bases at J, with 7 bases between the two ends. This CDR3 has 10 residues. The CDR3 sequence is CSVGEGGYTF. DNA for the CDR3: TGCAGCGTTGGGGAGGGTGGCTACACCTTC.

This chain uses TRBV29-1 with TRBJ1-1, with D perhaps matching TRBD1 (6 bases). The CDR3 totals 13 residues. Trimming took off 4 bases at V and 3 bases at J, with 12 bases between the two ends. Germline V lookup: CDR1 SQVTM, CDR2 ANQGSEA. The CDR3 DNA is TGCAGCGTTGTACGGACAGTGGACACTGAAGCTTTCTTT. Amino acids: CSVVRTVDTEAFF.

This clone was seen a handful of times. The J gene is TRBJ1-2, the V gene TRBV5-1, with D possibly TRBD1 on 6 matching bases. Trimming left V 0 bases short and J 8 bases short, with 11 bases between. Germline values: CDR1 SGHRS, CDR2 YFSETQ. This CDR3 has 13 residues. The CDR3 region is CASSLVGGSGYTF. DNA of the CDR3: TGCGCCAGCAGCTTGGTTGGGGGCTCGGGCTACACCTTC.